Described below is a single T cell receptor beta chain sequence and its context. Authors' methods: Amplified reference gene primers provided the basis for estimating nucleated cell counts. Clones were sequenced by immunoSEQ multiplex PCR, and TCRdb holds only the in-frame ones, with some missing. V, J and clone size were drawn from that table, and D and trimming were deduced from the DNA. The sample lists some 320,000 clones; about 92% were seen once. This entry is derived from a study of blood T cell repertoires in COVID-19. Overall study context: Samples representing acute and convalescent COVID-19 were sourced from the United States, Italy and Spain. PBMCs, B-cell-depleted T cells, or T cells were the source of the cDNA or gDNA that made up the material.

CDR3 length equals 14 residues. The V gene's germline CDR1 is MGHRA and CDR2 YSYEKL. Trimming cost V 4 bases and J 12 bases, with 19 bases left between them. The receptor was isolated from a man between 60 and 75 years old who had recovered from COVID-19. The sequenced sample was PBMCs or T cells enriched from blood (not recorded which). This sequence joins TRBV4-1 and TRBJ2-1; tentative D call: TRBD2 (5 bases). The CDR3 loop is CASSPPLSRGGQFF. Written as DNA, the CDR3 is TGCGCCAGCAGCCCCCCGTTGTCTCGGGGTGGGCAGTTCTTC.